A single sample gave rise to the 21 T cell receptor beta chains below, sequenced in a study of early T cells in non-severe SARS-CoV-2 infection. Using its own MiXCR run on the 5' RACE reads, TCRdb lists one record per CDR3 protein. The sample records approximately 42,000 distinct CDR3 sequences, around 7% being singletons. Material for sequencing was whole blood. Receptors were obtained from an adult who was a healthcare worker with PCR-confirmed SARS-CoV-2 infection or an uninfected control (not recorded which).

The gene calls are TRBV7-2 and TRBJ1-2; D may be TRBD1 (6 bases). Germline V lookup: CDR1 SGHTA, CDR2 FQGNSA. This CDR3 region has 14 residues. V lost 5 bases and J 8 bases, leaving 18 bases between the germline ends. The CDR3 sequence is CASSPALGAQGYTF. The CDR3 nucleotides read TGTGCCAGCAGCCCCGCCCTGGGGGCGCAGGGCTACACCTTC.

The chain employs TRBV5-1 and TRBJ2-3; TRBD2 agrees at 9 bases. With 4 bases clipped from V and 3 bases from J, the junction kept 9 bases outside the gene matches. The CDR3 is 16 amino acids. In germline, CDR1 is SGHRS, CDR2 YFSETQ. The CDR3 nucleotides are TGCGCCAGCAGCATGACTAGCGGTGCCATGACAGATACGCAGTATTTT. This gives the protein CASSMTSGAMTDTQYF.

This clonotype has a count of ten or more. The chain couples TRBV12-3 or TRBV12-4 to TRBJ1-3; D not certain. Trimming took 3 bases from V and 4 from J, leaving 4 bases between them. CDR3 size: 12 residues. The CDR3 DNA reads as TGTGCCAGCAGTTTCGGAGGAAACACCATATATTTT. Its translation is CASSFGGNTIYF.

The chain carries TRBV18 and TRBJ2-1; 8 bases are shared with TRBD2. The CDR3 totals 16 residues. With 3 bases clipped from V and 7 bases from J, the junction kept 11 bases outside the gene matches. CDR1 is KGHSH, CDR2 LQKENI, per germline. In DNA, the CDR3 is TGTGCCAGCTCACCTTCTTACGGGGGGGCCGGAAATGAGCAGTTCTTC. Protein product: CASSPSYGGAGNEQFF. Based on the CDR3 plus reference TRBV18 and TRBJ2-1, the full variable domain is NAGVMQNPRHLVRRRGQEARLRCSPMKGHSHVYWYRQLPEEGLKFMVYLQKENIIDESGMPKERFSAEFPKEGPSILRIQQVVRGDSAAYFCASSPSYGGAGNEQFFGPGTRLTVL.

This clonotype has just a few counts. The V and J genes are TRBV18 and TRBJ2-1; TRBD1 agrees at 10 bases. This CDR3 spans 19 amino acids. Germline V gene data show CDR1 as KGHSH and CDR2 as LQKENI. The V and J ends lost 5 bases and 0 bases, in that order; junction bases with no gene match: 13. The CDR3 sequence: CASSNLRDRGRSSYNEQFF. The CDR3 nucleotides read TGTGCCAGCTCAAATCTCCGGGACAGGGGACGTAGCTCCTACAATGAGCAGTTCTTC.

The CDR3 loop is CASSEPAAQETQYF. In DNA, the CDR3 is TGTGCCAGCAGTGAACCGGCAGCCCAAGAGACCCAGTACTTC. The J gene is TRBJ2-5, the V gene TRBV25-1; D ambiguous. The CDR3 length is 14 residues. Germline V gives CDR1 MGHDK, CDR2 SYGVNS. The V and J ends lost 2 bases and 1 base respectively, with 8 bases between them.

This clonotype was counted ten times or more. The chain employs TRBV6-1 and TRBJ2-7; TRBD1 might be the D (6 bases). From germline, CDR1 is MNHNS and CDR2 SASEGT. V dropped 6 bases and J dropped 4 bases, with 16 bases sitting between them. CDR3 size: 14 residues. The CDR3 nucleotides are TGTGCCAGCAGCACAGGGTCTTCCTTTTACGAGCAGTACTTC. This gives the protein CASSTGSSFYEQYF.

This chain joins TRBV7-2 and TRBJ2-3; D uncertain. V dropped 7 bases and J dropped 0 bases, with 14 bases sitting between them. The CDR3 covers 15 residues. Per the germline V gene, CDR1 is SGHTA and CDR2 is FQGNSA. The CDR3, as DNA: TGTGCCAGCACCCCGAATAGCAGGAGCACAGATACGCAGTATTTT. This codes for CASTPNSRSTDTQYF.

Many counts were recorded for this clonotype. V gene TRBV12-3 or TRBV12-4 combines with J gene TRBJ1-2; tentative D call: TRBD1 (6 bases). With 5 bases removed from V and 6 bases from J, the gap between germline ends came to 19 bases. The CDR3 has 15 residues. CDR3 residues: CASSRIAGVADGYTF. CDR3 coding DNA: TGTGCCAGCAGTCGGATCGCAGGGGTTGCTGATGGCTACACCTTC.

The chain couples TRBV7-9 to TRBJ2-7; D is possibly TRBD1 (6 bases). The CDR3 runs to 14 residues. Trimming removed 4 bases from V and 3 bases from J, with 13 bases in between. Germline V gene lookup returns CDR1 SEHNR and CDR2 FQNEAQ (reference sequence). The DNA of the CDR3 is TGTGCCAGCAGCTATACGACAGGCATCTACGAGCAGTACTTC. Protein: CASSYTTGIYEQYF.

This clonotype was detected ten times or more. This chain joins TRBV5-4 and TRBJ1-4; D may be TRBD1 (5 bases). The CDR3 runs to 16 residues. Germline V gene sequence: CDR1 SGHNT, CDR2 YYREEE (reference sequence). Trimming cost V 3 bases and J 4 bases, with 16 bases left between them. DNA for the CDR3: TGTGCCAGCAGCTCTGGGGGAACAGGTGGTAATGAAAAACTGTTTTTT. Protein product: CASSSGGTGGNEKLFF.

The CDR3 loop is CASSRFSPQNTGELFF. Here the CDR3 DNA reads TGTGCCAGCTCTCGATTCAGCCCTCAGAACACCGGGGAGCTGTTTTTT. This chain links TRBV18 with TRBJ2-2; D unresolved. CDR1 and CDR2 from the germline V gene are KGHSH and LQKENI. There are 16 residues in the CDR3. V gave up 6 bases and J gave up 1 base, with 15 bases separating them.

The chain's CDR3 is CASSQDHFTDTQYF. The CDR3 DNA sequence: TGCGCCAGCAGCCAAGATCACTTCACAGATACGCAGTATTTT. This rearrangement joins TRBV4-1 to TRBJ2-3; D not certain. V was clipped by 0 bases and J by 2 bases, with 6 bases between them. CDR1 and CDR2 from the germline V gene are MGHRA and YSYEKL. CDR3 length: 14 residues.

In this sample, this clonotype turned up a few times. The chain links TRBV19 to TRBJ1-1; weak D call: TRBD1 (5 bases). This CDR3 region has 14 residues. The V end was cut by 4 bases, the J end by 2 bases, with 11 bases between. Germline CDR1 and CDR2: LNHDA and SQIVND (reference sequence). The CDR3 DNA sequence: TGTGCCAGTAGTAGAAGGGGCCCCAACACTGAAGCTTTCTTT. The encoded protein is CASSRRGPNTEAFF.

This clonotype has ten or more counts. The chain joins TRBV2 to TRBJ2-1; TRBD2 matches at 10 bases. The CDR3 extends over 15 amino acids. Germline V lookup: CDR1 SNHLY, CDR2 FYNNEI. V dropped 0 bases and J dropped 7; count of bases not matched to a gene: 3. The CDR3 is CASSEASGGPNEQFF. CDR3 coding DNA: TGTGCCAGCAGTGAAGCTAGCGGGGGGCCAAATGAGCAGTTCTTC.

This clonotype was observed a handful of times. This rearrangement joins TRBV4-3 to TRBJ2-1, with 7 bases matching TRBD1. CDR1 and CDR2 from the germline V gene are LGHNA and YSLEER. The CDR3 sequence is 13 residues long. V shed 4 bases and J 9 bases; nucleotides not matched to a gene: 6. Here the CDR3 reads CASSPPTGSEQFF. DNA of the CDR3: TGCGCCAGCAGCCCCCCGACAGGGAGTGAGCAGTTCTTC.

This clonotype was seen at least ten times. V is TRBV4-1 and J is TRBJ2-1; perhaps TRBD2 as D (5 bases). This CDR3 region has 14 residues. The V gene lost 4 bases and the J gene lost 6 bases, with 13 bases spanning the gap. Germline V gene data show CDR1 as MGHRA and CDR2 as YSYEKL. CDR3 protein: CASSRIGLVNEQFF. The CDR3 nucleotides are TGCGCCAGCAGCCGCATAGGACTGGTCAATGAGCAGTTCTTC.

This clonotype showed up just a few times. The chain recombines TRBV20-1 with TRBJ2-7; D may be TRBD1 (6 bases). CDR3 length: 14 amino acids. V lost 2 bases and J 3 bases, leaving 14 bases between the germline ends. From germline, CDR1 is DFQATT and CDR2 SNEGSKA (reference sequence). CDR3 loop: CSARPNRDLYEQYF. The CDR3 coding sequence is TGCAGTGCTAGACCGAACAGGGACCTCTACGAGCAGTACTTC.

This sequence joins TRBV7-2 and TRBJ2-3, with D perhaps given as TRBD1 or TRBD2 (5 bases each). From germline, CDR1 is SGHTA and CDR2 FQGNSA. With 3 bases removed from V and 2 bases from J, the gap between germline ends came to 9 bases. The length of the CDR3 is 14 residues. CDR3 nucleotide sequence: TGTGCCAGCAGCTTGGGGACCACCACAGATACGCAGTATTTT. Translating gives CASSLGTTTDTQYF.

Ten or more counts support this clonotype. The chain is built from TRBV20-1 and TRBJ1-1; D is possibly TRBD1 (5 bases). V dropped 6 bases and J dropped 4 bases, with 12 bases sitting between them. The CDR3 loop spans 12 amino acids. Germline-derived CDR1 and CDR2 are DFQATT and SNEGSKA (reference sequence). The CDR3 DNA sequence: TGCAGTGCAAAGGAGGGGTCCACTGAAGCTTTCTTT. Translating it yields CSAKEGSTEAFF.

This clonotype was picked up a small number of times. The chain carries TRBV4-2 and TRBJ2-7; D might be TRBD1 or TRBD2, each matching 5 bases. The CDR3 extends over 15 amino acids. Germline CDR1 is LGHNA and CDR2 is YNFKEQ. V lost 0 bases, J lost 3 bases, and 12 bases lay in between. The CDR3 nucleotides read TGTGCCAGCAGCCAAGAGGAAGGTGGGGGCTACGAGCAGTACTTC. Residues: CASSQEEGGGYEQYF.